These 31 T cell receptor beta chains share one sample of origin, sequenced in a study of post-analysis software for immune sequencing data. cDNA libraries of TCR beta carried unique molecular identifiers. One entry per CDR3 protein results from TCRdb running MiXCR on the PCR reads. The sample lists hundreds of thousands of distinct CDR3 sequences, approximately 59% occurring once. Their antigens remain unidentified. Study-level results: Patients showed TRBV5-6, TRBV5-1 and TRBV20-1 among five TRBV segments more frequent than in controls.

Material: blood. All receptors come from a girl aged 2 to 10 with multiple sclerosis.

The chain employs TRBV7-9 and TRBJ2-1; no clear D gene. This CDR3 has 17 residues. Trimming removed 1 base at V and 8 bases at J, with 21 bases between. Germline CDR1 is SEHNR and CDR2 is FQNEAQ (reference sequence). CDR3 region: CASSLVPPPLGHDEQFF. The DNA for the CDR3 is TGTGCCAGCAGCTTAGTCCCTCCCCCGCTGGGTCATGATGAGCAGTTCTTC. Looking up the rest from reference TRBV7-9 and TRBJ2-1 gives the full variable domain: DTGVSQNPRHKITKRGQNVTFRCDPISEHNRLYWYRQTLGQGPEFLTYFQNEAQLEKSRLLSDRFSAERPKGSFSTLEIQRTEQGDSAMYLCASSLVPPPLGHDEQFFGPGTRLTVL.

V and J are TRBV7-2 and TRBJ2-5; no firm D call. TRBJ2-4 explains the end of the DNA better; the J call may be wrong. In germline, CDR1 is SGHTA, CDR2 FQGNSA. The CDR3 is 13 residues long. The CDR3 sequence: CASSLASGNIQYF. Written as DNA, the CDR3 is TGTGCCAGCAGCTTAGCGTCGGGAAACATTCAGTACTTC.

This clonotype appeared a few times. The chain employs TRBV5-5 and TRBJ2-3; no reliable D call. From germline, CDR1 is SGHKS and CDR2 YYEKEE (reference sequence). Between the trimmed V and J ends, which lost 1 base and 4 bases, there was a span of 4 bases. The CDR3 has 12 amino acids. The CDR3 DNA is TGTGCCAGCAGCTTGATCGCAGATACGCAGTATTTT. It codes for CASSLIADTQYF.

The chain recombines TRBV9 with TRBJ2-5; 7 nucleotides align to TRBD1. Germline V CDR1 and CDR2: SGDLS, YYNGEE. Trimming cost V 3 bases and J 4 bases; bases outside gene matches: 3. The CDR3 is made up of 13 amino acids. The CDR3 nucleotides are TGTGCCAGCAGCGAGGGACAGAGAGAGACCCAGTACTTC. It codes for CASSEGQRETQYF.

In its sample, this clonotype was seen a few times. The gene calls are TRBV29-1 and TRBJ2-1, with 10 bases identical to TRBD2. Losses at the gene ends were 8 bases for V and 4 bases for J; bases not matched to a gene: 14. This CDR3 has 16 amino acids. Looked up from germline, CDR1 is SQVTM and CDR2 is ANQGSEA. In DNA, the CDR3 is TGCAGCCTGGGAGCGGGAGGGCCAGGAGGATACAATGAGCAGTTCTTC. Encoded protein: CSLGAGGPGGYNEQFF.

The chain has TRBV6-2 or TRBV6-3 and TRBJ2-5; 9 bases are shared with TRBD1. The CDR3 length is 15 residues. Germline trimming cut 4 bases from V and 4 bases from J; bases unmatched to any gene: 7. Germline V gene data show CDR1 as MNHEY and CDR2 as SVGEGT. The CDR3 DNA sequence: TGTGCCAGCAGTTCTACCGGGACAGGGTTAGAGACCCAGTACTTC. Translating it yields CASSSTGTGLETQYF.

This sequence joins TRBV21-1 and TRBJ1-5; the DNA was not used to check the table's D call, TRBD1. TRBV21-1 is assigned pseudogene status. This CDR3 contains 17 residues. The CDR3 here is CASSKNGTGYSNQPQHF. The CDR3, as DNA: TGTGCCAGCAGCAAAAACGGGACAGGGTACAGCAATCAGCCCCAGCATTTT.

The table lists this clonotype with a few counts. This rearrangement joins TRBV11-2 to TRBJ2-1; 9 nucleotides align to TRBD1. This CDR3 comprises 16 residues. V shed 1 base and J 12 bases; nucleotides not matched to a gene: 13. Germline CDR1 is SGHAT and CDR2 is FQNNGV. CDR3 coding DNA: TGTGCCAGCAGCTTAGTCGCACAGGGGGCAGGTATTGGGCAGTTCTTC. Protein sequence: CASSLVAQGAGIGQFF.

J is TRBJ2-6 and V is TRBV19, with D unresolved. Germline-derived CDR1 and CDR2 are LNHDA and SQIVND (reference sequence). This CDR3 is 16 amino acids long. Trimming removed 6 bases from V and 1 base from J, with 13 bases in between. CDR3 residues: CASRLPLSSGANVLTF. The CDR3 region has the DNA TGTGCCAGTAGGCTACCCTTATCGTCTGGGGCCAACGTCCTGACTTTC.

V and J are TRBV6-2 or TRBV6-3 and TRBJ2-4; maybe TRBD2 (5 bases). The CDR3 covers 16 residues. Trimming removed 4 bases at V and 0 bases at J, with 13 bases between. Germline assignment: CDR1 MNHEY and CDR2 SVGEGT. The CDR3 loop reads CASSSWTRLAKNIQYF. The CDR3 DNA reads TGTGCCAGCAGTTCCTGGACTCGGCTAGCCAAAAACATTCAGTACTTC.

J is TRBJ2-1 and V is TRBV20-1; D is perhaps TRBD1 or TRBD2 (6 bases each). Germline V gene lookup returns CDR1 DFQATT and CDR2 SNEGSKA (reference sequence). This CDR3 has 14 amino acids. Trimming removed 3 bases at V and 2 bases at J, with 11 bases between. In DNA form, the CDR3 reads TGCAGTGCTAGGCCGGGGGCCACCTACAATGAGCAGTTCTTC. Translation gives CSARPGATYNEQFF.

V gene TRBV20-1 combines with J gene TRBJ2-2, with TRBD1 matching over 7 bases. J was trimmed by 4 bases and V by 0 bases; bases with no gene match: 8. From germline, CDR1 is DFQATT and CDR2 SNEGSKA (reference sequence). The CDR3 has 16 residues. In DNA form, the CDR3 reads TGCAGTGCTAGAGATGACGACAGGGCGGGCACCGGGGAGCTGTTTTTT. Amino acids: CSARDDDRAGTGELFF.

The chain carries TRBV7-8 and TRBJ1-1; tentatively, D is TRBD1 (5 bases). CDR3 length equals 16 residues. Trimming removed 0 bases at V and 1 base at J, with 12 bases between. Germline V gene sequence: CDR1 SGHVS, CDR2 FQNEAQ. CDR3 DNA sequence: TGTGCCAGCAGCTTAGCGCCCGACAGATCGAACACTGAAGCTTTCTTT. Translating gives CASSLAPDRSNTEAFF.

The sample holds a few counts of this clonotype. The chain joins TRBV29-1 to TRBJ1-2; D uncertain. This CDR3 has 14 residues. V dropped 1 base and J dropped 2 bases, with 11 bases sitting between them. The germline V gene encodes CDR1 SQVTM and CDR2 ANQGSEA. This CDR3 is CSVEGSTSNYGYTF. CDR3 nucleotides: TGCAGCGTTGAAGGATCGACGTCGAACTATGGCTACACCTTC.

This chain links TRBV6-5 with TRBJ1-2; D is uncertain. Trimming cost V 4 bases and J 3 bases, with 21 bases left between them. The CDR3 sequence is 17 residues long. Germline V gene lookup returns CDR1 MNHEY and CDR2 SVGAGI. The CDR3 DNA sequence: TGTGCCAGCAGTTTCCTACCGACGGGATCGTCGGACTATGGCTACACCTTC. The encoded protein is CASSFLPTGSSDYGYTF.

V gene TRBV5-1 combines with J gene TRBJ2-1; 12 bases are a match to TRBD2. CDR1 and CDR2 (germline): SGHRS, YFSETQ. The length of the CDR3 is 16 residues. V trimming: 3 bases; J trimming: 4 bases; junction bases outside the gene matches: 5. CDR3 DNA sequence: TGCGCCAGCAGCTCCCGACTAGCGGGAGTATACAATGAGCAGTTCTTC. Residues: CASSSRLAGVYNEQFF.

This clonotype was seen more than once but under ten times. The rearrangement links TRBV20-1 to TRBJ2-3; D remains unclear. The germline V gene has CDR1 DFQATT and CDR2 SNEGSKA (reference sequence). Trimming took off 5 bases at V and 5 bases at J, with 8 bases between the two ends. The CDR3 totals 11 residues. CDR3 sequence reads: CSAFIRDTQYF. The CDR3 nucleotides are TGCAGTGCTTTTATACGAGATACGCAGTATTTT.

The chain uses TRBV3-1 and TRBJ2-5; D ambiguous. The better agreement between TRBJ2-7 and the DNA end casts doubt on the J call. This CDR3 spans 14 amino acids. In germline, CDR1 is LGHDT, CDR2 YNNKEL (reference sequence). The chain's CDR3 is CASSQGRRTYEQYF. The CDR3 DNA sequence: TGTGCCAGCAGCCAAGGACGGCGGACCTACGAGCAGTACTTC.

This clonotype has only a few counts. The V gene is TRBV5-1, the J gene TRBJ2-5; a possible D gene is TRBD2 (6 bases). Germline V gene lookup returns CDR1 SGHRS and CDR2 YFSETQ. This CDR3 is built from 15 residues. Trimming removed 1 base at V and 2 bases at J, with 12 bases between. The CDR3, as DNA: TGCGCCAGCAGCTTGTCCGGGACTCAGCAAGAGACCCAGTACTTC. Its translation: CASSLSGTQQETQYF.

The V gene is TRBV7-9, the J gene TRBJ2-1, with a weak D call TRBD2 (6 bases). From germline, CDR1 is SEHNR and CDR2 FQNEAQ (reference sequence). Deletions cut 11 bases from V and 4 bases from J, with 21 bases between. The CDR3 totals 15 residues. The CDR3 nucleotides read TGTGCCGTCAGTACTCAGCGGGTAACATACAATGAGCAGTTCTTC. Translated, it gives CAVSTQRVTYNEQFF.

The gene calls are TRBV29-1 and TRBJ1-5; D is unresolved. The CDR3 runs to 12 residues. V was shortened by 6 bases and J by 4 bases, with 10 bases between the two germline ends. Germline CDR1 and CDR2: SQVTM and ANQGSEA. The CDR3 loop is CSVTGVNQPQHF. CDR3 bases: TGCAGCGTGACTGGAGTAAATCAGCCCCAGCATTTT. The entire variable domain, with the rest obtained from reference TRBV29-1 and TRBJ1-5, is as follows: SAVISQKPSRDICQRGTSLTIQCQVDSQVTMMFWYRQQPGQSLTLIATANQGSEATYESGFVIDKFPISRPNLTFSTLTVSNMSPEDSSIYLCSVTGVNQPQHFGDGTRLSIL.

This sequence joins TRBV24-1 and TRBJ2-3, with D perhaps matching TRBD1 (6 bases). The CDR3 covers 15 residues. Germline V gene data show CDR1 as KGHDR and CDR2 as SFDVKD. Trimming removed 4 bases from V and 4 bases from J, with 14 bases in between. The CDR3 loop is CATSDGRGGADTQYF. In nucleotides, the CDR3 is TGTGCCACCAGTGACGGCAGAGGGGGTGCAGATACGCAGTATTTT.

The chain uses TRBV2 and TRBJ1-2; no firm D call. The CDR3 contains 13 residues. Trimming cost V 1 base and J 7 bases, with 10 bases left between them. CDR1 and CDR2 from the germline V gene are SNHLY and FYNNEI. The CDR3 sequence is CASSEEPVGGYTF. DNA of the CDR3: TGTGCCAGCAGTGAAGAGCCGGTGGGTGGCTACACCTTC.

The chain combines TRBV27 with TRBJ2-6; perhaps D is TRBD1 or TRBD2 (5 bases each). V lost 6 bases and J lost 0, with 12 bases in between. The CDR3 spans 16 residues. The germline CDR1 and CDR2 sequences are MNHEY and SMNVEV (reference sequence). The CDR3 protein is CASSRDGFSGANVLTF. The CDR3 DNA reads TGTGCCAGCAGCCGGGACGGATTCTCTGGGGCCAACGTCCTGACTTTC.

This clonotype was found a few times. The chain couples TRBV5-1 to TRBJ1-5; D gene uncertain. The CDR3 has 14 amino acids. Germline lookup yields CDR1 SGHRS and CDR2 YFSETQ. The ends were cut back, 3 bases at V and 7 bases at J, with 14 bases in the middle. CDR3 coding DNA: TGCGCCAGCAGCTCTAGTCCCGCGGGCCAGCCCCAGCATTTT. As protein: CASSSSPAGQPQHF.

Here the CDR3 reads CASSYSSPMTDSWSGELFF. The CDR3 DNA follows: TGTGCCAGCAGTTACTCGTCCCCCATGACAGATTCCTGGTCCGGGGAGCTGTTTTTT. This chain connects TRBV6-5 to TRBJ2-2; D perhaps matches TRBD1 (5 bases). The CDR3 contains 19 residues. Germline V gene sequence: CDR1 MNHEY, CDR2 SVGAGI. Trimming removed 0 bases from V and 6 bases from J, with 23 bases in between.

The chain employs TRBV27 and TRBJ1-1; 11 bases fit TRBD1. This CDR3 contains 16 residues. Germline CDR1 and CDR2: MNHEY and SMNVEV (reference sequence). The trim removed 5 bases at V and 4 bases at J, leaving 9 bases unmatched. CDR3 DNA sequence: TGTGCCAGCAGTCCGACACCGGGACAGGGGGGCACTGAAGCTTTCTTT. This encodes CASSPTPGQGGTEAFF.

This clonotype has a count of ten or more. The chain recombines TRBV11-2 with TRBJ1-2; tentatively, D is TRBD1 (5 bases). Trimming shortened V by 6 bases and J by 8 bases, and 10 bases separated the two germline ends. The CDR3 sequence is 11 residues long. Germline CDR1 and CDR2: SGHAT and FQNNGV. DNA for the CDR3: TGTGCCAGCAGTCAGGGAGGCGGCTACACCTTC. The encoded protein is CASSQGGGYTF.

The genes are TRBV12-3 or TRBV12-4 and TRBJ2-4, with 12 bases that match TRBD1. Trimming took 1 base from V and 6 from J; bases not matched to a gene: 4. This CDR3 spans 16 amino acids. In DNA, the CDR3 is TGTGCCAGCAGTTTAGAGGGGACAGGGGGCGCAAACATTCAGTACTTC. Translating gives CASSLEGTGGANIQYF.

This chain links TRBV6-5 with TRBJ2-1, with unresolved D. This CDR3 has 15 amino acids. Per the germline V gene, CDR1 is MNHEY and CDR2 is SVGAGI. The V end was cut by 3 bases, the J end by 2 bases, with 11 bases between. The CDR3 here is CASSYKAYPYNEQFF. The CDR3 DNA is TGTGCCAGCAGTTATAAAGCTTACCCCTACAATGAGCAGTTCTTC.

This rearrangement joins TRBV7-3 to TRBJ2-7; D unclear. The germline V gene encodes CDR1 SGHTA and CDR2 FQGTGA. The CDR3 is 13 residues long. The V end lost 2 bases, the J end lost 4 bases, and 9 bases lay between the germline ends. CDR3 residues: CASSLASKYEQYF. The DNA for the CDR3 is TGTGCCAGCAGCTTAGCCTCGAAGTACGAGCAGTACTTC. Using reference TRBV7-3 and TRBJ2-7 for the parts outside the CDR3, the full variable domain is GAGVSQTPSNKVTEKGKYVELRCDPISGHTALYWYRQSLGQGPEFLIYFQGTGAADDSGLPNDRFFAVRPEGSVSTLKIQRTERGDSAVYLCASSLASKYEQYFGPGTRLTVT.